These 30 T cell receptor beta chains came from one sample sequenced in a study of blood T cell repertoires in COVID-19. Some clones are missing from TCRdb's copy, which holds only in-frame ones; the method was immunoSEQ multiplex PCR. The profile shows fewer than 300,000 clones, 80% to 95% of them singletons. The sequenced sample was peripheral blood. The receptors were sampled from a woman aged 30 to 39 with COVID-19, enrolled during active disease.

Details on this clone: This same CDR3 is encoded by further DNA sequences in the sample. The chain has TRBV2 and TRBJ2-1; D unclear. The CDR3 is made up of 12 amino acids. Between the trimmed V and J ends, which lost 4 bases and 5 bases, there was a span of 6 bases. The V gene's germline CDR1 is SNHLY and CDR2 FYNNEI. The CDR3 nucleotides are TGTGCCAGCAGTGTCCGCGACAATGAGCAGTTCTTC. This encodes CASSVRDNEQFF.

Here the CDR3 DNA reads TGTGCCTTGCTTGCTCACGGGACAGATACGCAGTATTTT. Translation gives CALLAHGTDTQYF. This rearrangement joins TRBV12-3 or TRBV12-4 to TRBJ2-3; unclear D gene. Deletions cut 11 bases from V and 3 bases from J, with 15 bases between. This CDR3 is 13 amino acids long.

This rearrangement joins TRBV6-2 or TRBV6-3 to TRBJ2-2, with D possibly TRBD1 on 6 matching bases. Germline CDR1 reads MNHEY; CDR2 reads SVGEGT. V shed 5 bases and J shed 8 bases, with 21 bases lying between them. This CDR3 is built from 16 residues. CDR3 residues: CASSIQGPVGAGELFF. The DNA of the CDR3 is TGTGCCAGCAGTATCCAGGGGCCCGTAGGAGCTGGGGAGCTGTTTTTT.

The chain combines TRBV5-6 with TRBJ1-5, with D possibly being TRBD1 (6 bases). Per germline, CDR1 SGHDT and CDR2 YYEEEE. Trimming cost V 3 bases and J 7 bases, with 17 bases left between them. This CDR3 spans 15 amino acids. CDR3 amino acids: CASSSIGGWGQPQHF. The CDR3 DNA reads TGTGCCAGCAGCTCCATAGGGGGATGGGGACAGCCCCAGCATTTT. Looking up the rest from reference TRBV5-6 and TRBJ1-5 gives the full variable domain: DAGVTQSPTHLIKTRGQQVTLRCSPKSGHDTVSWYQQALGQGPQFIFQYYEEEERQRGNFPDRFSGHQFPNYSSELNVNALLLGDSALYLCASSSIGGWGQPQHFGDGTRLSIL.

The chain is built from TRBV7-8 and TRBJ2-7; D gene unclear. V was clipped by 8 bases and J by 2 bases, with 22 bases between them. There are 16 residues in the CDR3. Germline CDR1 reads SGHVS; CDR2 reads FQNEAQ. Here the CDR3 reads CASQLMRPGVTYEQYF. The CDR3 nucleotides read TGTGCCAGCCAGCTTATGAGACCAGGCGTGACCTACGAGCAGTACTTC. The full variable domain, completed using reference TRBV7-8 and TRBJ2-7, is GAGVSQSPRYKVAKRGQDVALRCDPISGHVSLFWYQQALGQGPEFLTYFQNEAQLDKSGLPSDRFFAERPEGSVSTLKIQRTQQEDSAVYLCASQLMRPGVTYEQYFGPGTRLTVT.

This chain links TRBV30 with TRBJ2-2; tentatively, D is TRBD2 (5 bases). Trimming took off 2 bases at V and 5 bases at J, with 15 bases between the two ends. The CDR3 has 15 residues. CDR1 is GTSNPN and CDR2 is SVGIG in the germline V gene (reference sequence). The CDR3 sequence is CAWSSGLAGTGELFF. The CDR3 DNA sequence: TGTGCCTGGAGTTCTGGGCTAGCAGGAACCGGGGAGCTGTTTTTT.

CDR3 DNA: TGTGCCAGCAGCACTACAGGACAGGGGGGAGCCAAAAACATTCAGTACTTC. Translation gives CASSTTGQGGAKNIQYF. The gene calls are TRBV5-4 and TRBJ2-4, with TRBD1 matching 10 bases. V shed 4 bases and J 0 bases; nucleotides not matched to a gene: 7. Germline V gene data show CDR1 as SGHNT and CDR2 as YYREEE (reference sequence). The CDR3 spans 17 residues. The variable domain in full, completed from reference TRBV5-4 and TRBJ2-4, reads ETGVTQSPTHLIKTRGQQVTLRCSSQSGHNTVSWYQQALGQGPQFIFQYYREEENGRGNFPPRFSGLQFPNYSSELNVNALELDDSALYLCASSTTGQGGAKNIQYFGAGTRLSVL.

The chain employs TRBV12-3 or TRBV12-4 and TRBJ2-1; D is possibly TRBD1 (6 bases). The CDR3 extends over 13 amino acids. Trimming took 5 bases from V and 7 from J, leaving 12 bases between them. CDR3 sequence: CASSLTGHNEQFF. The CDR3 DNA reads TGTGCCAGCAGTCTGACGGGACATAATGAGCAGTTCTTC.

The CDR3, as DNA: TGTGCCAGCAGCTCCAGCGGGTTTGGCTCCTACGAGCAGTACTTC. Its translation is CASSSSGFGSYEQYF. The chain links TRBV5-6 to TRBJ2-7; tentatively, D is TRBD2 (6 bases). Germline V gives CDR1 SGHDT, CDR2 YYEEEE. The CDR3 consists of 15 residues. Trimming removed 3 bases from V and 0 bases from J, with 13 bases in between.

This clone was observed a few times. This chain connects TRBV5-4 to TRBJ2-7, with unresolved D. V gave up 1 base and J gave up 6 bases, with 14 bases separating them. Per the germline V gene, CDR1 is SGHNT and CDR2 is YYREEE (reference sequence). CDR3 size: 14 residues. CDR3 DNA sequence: TGTGCCAGCAGCTTGTTGCGGAAGCCCCTCGAGCAGTACTTC. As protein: CASSLLRKPLEQYF. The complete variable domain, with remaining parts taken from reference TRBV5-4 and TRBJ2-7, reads ETGVTQSPTHLIKTRGQQVTLRCSSQSGHNTVSWYQQALGQGPQFIFQYYREEENGRGNFPPRFSGLQFPNYSSELNVNALELDDSALYLCASSLLRKPLEQYFGPGTRLTVT.

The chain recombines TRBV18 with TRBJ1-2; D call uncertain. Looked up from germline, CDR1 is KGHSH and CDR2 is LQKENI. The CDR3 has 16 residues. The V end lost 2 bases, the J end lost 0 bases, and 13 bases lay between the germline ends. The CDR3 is CASSPIAGKANYGYTF. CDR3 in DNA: TGTGCCAGCTCACCAATCGCCGGGAAAGCTAACTATGGCTACACCTTC.

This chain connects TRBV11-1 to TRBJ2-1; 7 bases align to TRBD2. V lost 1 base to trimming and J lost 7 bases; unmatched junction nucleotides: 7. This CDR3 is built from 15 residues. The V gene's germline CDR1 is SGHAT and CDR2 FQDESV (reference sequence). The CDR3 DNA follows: TGTGCCAGCAGCTTAGGGGGGGAGGGATATAATGAGCAGTTCTTC. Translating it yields CASSLGGEGYNEQFF.

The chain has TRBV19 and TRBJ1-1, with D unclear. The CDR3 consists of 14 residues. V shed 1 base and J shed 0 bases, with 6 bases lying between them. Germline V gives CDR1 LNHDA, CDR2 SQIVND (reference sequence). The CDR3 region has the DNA TGTGCCAGTAGTATAGTTGCGATGAACACTGAAGCTTTCTTT. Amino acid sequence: CASSIVAMNTEAFF.

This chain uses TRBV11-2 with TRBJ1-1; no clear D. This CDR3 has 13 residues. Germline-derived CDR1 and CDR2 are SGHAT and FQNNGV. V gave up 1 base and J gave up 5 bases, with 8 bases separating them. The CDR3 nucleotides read TGTGCCAGCAGCTTAGGTTCCCTTACTGAAGCTTTCTTT. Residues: CASSLGSLTEAFF.

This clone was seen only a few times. As DNA, the CDR3 is TGTGCCAGCTCACCCGACAGGGAAGAAAGAAACACCATATATTTT. Its translation is CASSPDREERNTIYF. The V gene is TRBV18, the J gene TRBJ1-3; 7 nucleotides align to TRBD1. The V and J ends lost 3 bases and 5 bases, in that order; junction bases with no gene match: 7. CDR3 length equals 15 residues. Germline V gives CDR1 KGHSH, CDR2 LQKENI.

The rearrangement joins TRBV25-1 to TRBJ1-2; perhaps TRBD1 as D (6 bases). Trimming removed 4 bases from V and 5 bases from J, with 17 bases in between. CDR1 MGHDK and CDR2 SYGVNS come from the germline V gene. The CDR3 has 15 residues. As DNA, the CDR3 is TGTGCCAGCAGTGCTCCGGGACACGGAACTTATGGCTACACCTTC. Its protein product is CASSAPGHGTYGYTF.

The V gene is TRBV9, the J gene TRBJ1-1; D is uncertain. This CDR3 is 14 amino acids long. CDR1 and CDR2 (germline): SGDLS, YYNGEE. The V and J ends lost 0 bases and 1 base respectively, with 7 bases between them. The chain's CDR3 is CASSVVAENTEAFF. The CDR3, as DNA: TGTGCCAGCAGCGTAGTGGCAGAGAACACTGAAGCTTTCTTT.

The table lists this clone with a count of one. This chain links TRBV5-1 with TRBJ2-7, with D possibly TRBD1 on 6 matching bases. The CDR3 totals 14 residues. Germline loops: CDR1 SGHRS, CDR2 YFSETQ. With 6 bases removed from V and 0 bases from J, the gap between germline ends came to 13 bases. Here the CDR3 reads CASTEDRPSYEQYF. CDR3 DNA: TGCGCCAGCACCGAGGACAGACCCTCCTACGAGCAGTACTTC.

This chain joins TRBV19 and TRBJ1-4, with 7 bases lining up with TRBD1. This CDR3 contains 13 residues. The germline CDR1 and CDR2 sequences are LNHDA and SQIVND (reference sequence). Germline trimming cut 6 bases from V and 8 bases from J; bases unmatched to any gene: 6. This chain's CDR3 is CASRTGPREKLFF. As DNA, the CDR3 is TGTGCCAGTAGGACAGGGCCGAGGGAAAAACTGTTTTTT.

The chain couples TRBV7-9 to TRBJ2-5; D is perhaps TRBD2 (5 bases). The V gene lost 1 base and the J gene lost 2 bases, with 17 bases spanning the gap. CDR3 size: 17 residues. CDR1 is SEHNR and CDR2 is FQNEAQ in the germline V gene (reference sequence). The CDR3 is CASSLGFGIHLQETQYF. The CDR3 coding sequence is TGTGCCAGCAGCTTAGGGTTCGGGATCCACCTTCAAGAGACCCAGTACTTC.

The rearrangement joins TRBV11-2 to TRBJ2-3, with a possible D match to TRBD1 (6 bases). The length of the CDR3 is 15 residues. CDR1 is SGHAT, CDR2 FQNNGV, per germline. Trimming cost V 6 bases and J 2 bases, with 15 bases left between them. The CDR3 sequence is CASSAYREITDTQYF. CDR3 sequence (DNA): TGTGCCAGCAGTGCCTACAGGGAAATCACAGATACGCAGTATTTT. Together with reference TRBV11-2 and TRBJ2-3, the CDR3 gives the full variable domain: EAGVAQSPRYKIIEKRQSVAFWCNPISGHATLYWYQQILGQGPKLLIQFQNNGVVDDSQLPKDRFSAERLKGVDSTLKIQPAKLEDSAVYLCASSAYREITDTQYFGPGTRLTVL.

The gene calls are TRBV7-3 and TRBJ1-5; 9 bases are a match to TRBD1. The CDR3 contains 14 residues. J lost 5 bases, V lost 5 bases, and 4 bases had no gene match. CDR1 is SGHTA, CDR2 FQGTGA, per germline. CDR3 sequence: CASSGTGGHQPQHF. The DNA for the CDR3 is TGTGCCAGCAGCGGAACAGGGGGCCATCAGCCCCAGCATTTT. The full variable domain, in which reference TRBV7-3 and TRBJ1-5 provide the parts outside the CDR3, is GAGVSQTPSNKVTEKGKYVELRCDPISGHTALYWYRQSLGQGPEFLIYFQGTGAADDSGLPNDRFFAVRPEGSVSTLKIQRTERGDSAVYLCASSGTGGHQPQHFGDGTRLSIL.

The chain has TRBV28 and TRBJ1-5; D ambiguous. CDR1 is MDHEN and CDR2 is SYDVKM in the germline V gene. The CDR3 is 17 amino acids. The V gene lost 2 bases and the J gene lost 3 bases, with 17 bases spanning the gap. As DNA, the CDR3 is TGTGCCAGCAGTTTACTCCAGGCCCTCACCACCAATCAGCCCCAGCATTTT. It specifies CASSLLQALTTNQPQHF.

The CDR3 DNA sequence: TGTGCCAGTAGTATGCGGGGACAGACCATGAACACTGAAGCTTTCTTT. Translated: CASSMRGQTMNTEAFF. The chain employs TRBV19 and TRBJ1-1, with TRBD1 matching over 7 bases. The CDR3 spans 16 residues. Germline lookup yields CDR1 LNHDA and CDR2 SQIVND (reference sequence). V shed 3 bases, J shed 0 bases, and the junction held 7 bases outside the gene matches.

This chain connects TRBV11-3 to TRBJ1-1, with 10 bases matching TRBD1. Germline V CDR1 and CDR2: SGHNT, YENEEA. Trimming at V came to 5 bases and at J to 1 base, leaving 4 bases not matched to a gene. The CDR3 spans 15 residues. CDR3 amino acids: CASSPRQGANTEAFF. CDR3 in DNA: TGTGCCAGCAGCCCACGACAGGGGGCGAACACTGAAGCTTTCTTT.

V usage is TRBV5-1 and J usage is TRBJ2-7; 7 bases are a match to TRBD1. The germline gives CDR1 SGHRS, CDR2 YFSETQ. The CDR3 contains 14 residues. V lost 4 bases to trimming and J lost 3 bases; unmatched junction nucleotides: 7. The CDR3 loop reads CASSQGQLVYEQYF. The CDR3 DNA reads TGCGCCAGCAGCCAGGGACAGCTGGTCTACGAGCAGTACTTC. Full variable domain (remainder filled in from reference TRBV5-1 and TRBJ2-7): KAGVTQTPRYLIKTRGQQVTLSCSPISGHRSVSWYQQTPGQGLQFLFEYFSETQRNKGNFPGRFSGRQFSNSRSEMNVSTLELGDSALYLCASSQGQLVYEQYFGPGTRLTVT.

CDR3 sequence (DNA): TGTGCCAGCAGCCCTCGGACTAGCTCCACCTTAAATGAGCAGTTCTTC. This gives the protein CASSPRTSSTLNEQFF. V gene TRBV9 combines with J gene TRBJ2-1, with 8 bases aligning to TRBD2. V shed 4 bases and J 7 bases; nucleotides not matched to a gene: 13. From germline, CDR1 is SGDLS and CDR2 YYNGEE. The CDR3 runs 16 residues.

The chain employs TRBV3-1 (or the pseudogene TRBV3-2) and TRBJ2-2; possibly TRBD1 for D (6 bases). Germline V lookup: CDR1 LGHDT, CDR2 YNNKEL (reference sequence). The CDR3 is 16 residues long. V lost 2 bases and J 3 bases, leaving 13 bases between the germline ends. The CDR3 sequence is CASSQWGTRDTGELFF. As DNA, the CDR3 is TGTGCCAGCAGCCAATGGGGGACAAGAGACACCGGGGAGCTGTTTTTT.

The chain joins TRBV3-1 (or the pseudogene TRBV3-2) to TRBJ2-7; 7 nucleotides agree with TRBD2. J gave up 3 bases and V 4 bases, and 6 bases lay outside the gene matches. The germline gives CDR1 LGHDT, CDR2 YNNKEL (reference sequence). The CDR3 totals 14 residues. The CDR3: CASSPLGGFYEQYF. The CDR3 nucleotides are TGTGCCAGCAGCCCTCTGGGAGGGTTCTACGAGCAGTACTTC.

The CDR3 nucleotides read TGTGCCAGCAGTTTATATCCAGAAGAGACCCAGTACTTC. It codes for CASSLYPEETQYF. This chain uses TRBV12-3 or TRBV12-4 with TRBJ2-5; no clear D. V dropped 2 bases and J dropped 3 bases, with 7 bases sitting between them. The CDR3 has 13 amino acids.